This paragraph covers one T cell receptor (beta chain) sequence. The antigen remains undetermined. A read error may produce the germline difference seen at one junction end. The source of the sample is a study of regulatory T cells in long-lasting Graves disease. Study background: A definition of persistent Graves' disease required over 5 years of antithyroid drugs plus positive TSH receptor antibodies.

Study outcomes and limitations: Among samples with persistent disease, TRBV28, TRBJ1-2 and TRBJ2-5 were favored. Persistent cases of Graves' showed reduced TCR diversity relative to newly diagnosed patients.

Noted time point: persistent/refractory GD, antithyroid drugs over 5 years with positive TRAb. Extracted RNA from PBMCs served as the source of the TCR library. Graves' disease was diagnosed by American Thyroid Association guidelines. The germline V gene has CDR1 SEHNR and CDR2 FQNEAQ (reference sequence). This CDR3 contains 12 residues. The authors built TCR beta libraries using iRepertoire HTBI primers and Arm-PCR of CDR3 regions. Using its own MiXCR run on the multiplex PCR reads, TCRdb lists one record per CDR3 protein. The table has about 470,000 distinct CDR3 sequences, roughly a fifth seen once.

The receptor's source is a female donor with Graves disease. The chain couples TRBV7-9 to TRBJ2-7, with D maybe TRBD2 (6 bases). The specimen was peripheral blood mononuclear cells (PBMCs), collected when the disease was refractory, from a patient treated with antithyroid drugs. This CDR3 reads CASSQGGYEQCF. CDR3 coding DNA: TGTGCCAGCAGTCAGGGAGGCTACGAGCAGTGCTTC. The full variable domain, with the rest looked up from reference TRBV7-9 and TRBJ2-7, is DTGVSQNPRHKITKRGQNVTFRCDPISEHNRLYWYRQTLGQGPEFLTYFQNEAQLEKSRLLSDRFSAERPKGSFSTLEIQRTEQGDSAMYLCASSQGGYEQCFGPGTRLTVT.